The following is a T cell receptor (beta chain) sequence with its context. What it binds is not known. These data are taken from a study of blood T cells in healthy people across ages. The study, taken as a whole, reports: Diversity of TCR beta per million T cells declined in a roughly linear way with age.

Trimming cost V 6 bases and J 3 bases, with 11 bases left between them. Germline V gene data show CDR1 as DFQATT and CDR2 as SNEGSKA (reference sequence). This CDR3 spans 13 amino acids. The second PCR ran about 6 to 12 cycles with a sample-barcoded 5' primer and J-beta primers. Researchers report that a template-switch adaptor with 12 random nucleotides tagged each cDNA molecule. Via MiXCR, TCRdb re-called the 5' RACE reads, giving one row per CDR3 protein. This sample has 1.2 million to 1.5 million distinct CDR3 sequences, with approximately 42% found just once. The receptor's source is a woman younger than 35 in good health. The sequenced sample consisted of blood. The chain links TRBV20-1 to TRBJ1-4, with D tentatively TRBD1 (5 bases). The CDR3: CSAPGRSNEKLFF. The CDR3 region has the DNA TGCAGTGCCCCGGGGCGATCTAATGAAAAACTGTTTTTT.